Included here is one T cell receptor beta chain sequence, with context. In germline, CDR1 is MNHEY, CDR2 SVGAGI. This CDR3 spans 15 amino acids. Trimming stripped 0 bases from V and 3 bases from J, with 11 bases between. The data belong to a study of blood T cell repertoires in COVID-19. Original analysis: Quantification of nucleated cells was approximated via reference gene primer amplification. Generated by immunoSEQ multiplex PCR, the TCRdb table keeps only in-frame clones and is missing some. D and trimming come from the DNA, and the V and J calls and clone size come from that table. The table has over 45,000 clones, 76% seen once.

The chain couples TRBV6-5 to TRBJ1-1; D perhaps matches TRBD1 (5 bases). The receptor's source is a middle-aged man with active or convalescent COVID-19. Sequences were obtained from peripheral blood. CDR3 DNA sequence: TGTGCCAGCAGTTACTCGTTCAGGGCGGACACTGAAGCTTTCTTT. This gives the protein CASSYSFRADTEAFF.